This T cell receptor beta chain was retrieved from a study of shared clonotypes between healthy human individuals. About the study: Contributing individuals were a couple of females and three males aged 18 to 49. Findings of the study overall: Four donors shared around 5.1% of their naive CD4 clonotypes.

After removal of 5 bases from V and 2 bases from J, the junction contained 8 bases not matched to a gene. Germline V gene sequence: CDR1 SGHRS, CDR2 YFSETQ. The length of the CDR3 is 15 residues. Clones were sequenced by immunoSEQ multiplex PCR, and TCRdb holds only the in-frame ones, with some missing. The sample contains roughly 2 million clones, approximately 94% of which appear only once. A remark on this clone: Antigen unknown.

Sequencing input: naive CD4+ T cells sorted from blood. Stated subset: CD45RA+ positively selected. This chain links TRBV5-1 with TRBJ2-5, with 8 bases identical to TRBD2. This clonotype was obtained from a man in his late teens or twenties in good health. CDR3 region: CASSFSGVTQETQYF. The CDR3 DNA follows: TGCGCCAGCAGTTTTAGCGGGGTAACGCAAGAGACCCAGTACTTC.